One and the same sample provided the 18 T cell receptor beta chains below, sequenced in a study of cytomegalovirus exposure and HLA in healthy donors (TCRdb year 2017). Library method: the immunoSEQ multiplex PCR assay. A mixture of 60 forward primers for TCR Vbeta segments and 13 reverse primers for TCR Jbeta segments was used in the multiplex PCR. TCRdb stores this immuneACCESS table with in-frame sequences only. Part of the clones is absent; in the studies checked, under half of the shortfall reflects unresolved V genes, and no reason is known for the rest. The sample includes 150,000 to 180,000 clones, with around 75% observed a single time. The top ten constitute approximately 8% of the sample. Sequencing was carried out using PBMCs. These receptors all stem from a man in his thirties or forties in good health and CMV-seropositive.

This sequence joins TRBV19 and TRBJ2-7, with 11 bases fitting TRBD1. Germline lookup yields CDR1 LNHDA and CDR2 SQIVND (reference sequence). The V gene end was trimmed by 6 bases and the J gene end by 6 bases; junction bases not matched to a gene: 10. The CDR3 contains 15 residues. This CDR3 reads CASRERTGGSGEQYF. For the CDR3, the DNA is TGTGCCAGTAGAGAACGGACAGGGGGCTCGGGCGAGCAGTACTTC. The variable domain in full, completed from reference TRBV19 and TRBJ2-7, reads DGGITQSPKYLFRKEGQNVTLSCEQNLNHDAMYWYRQDPGQGLRLIYYSQIVNDFQKGDIAEGYSVSREKKESFPLTVTSAQKNPTAFYLCASRERTGGSGEQYFGPGTRLTVT.

This sequence joins TRBV6-6 and TRBJ2-5, with 10 nucleotides matching TRBD1. CDR1 is MNHNY and CDR2 is SVGAGI in the germline V gene (reference sequence). CDR3 length: 15 residues. V dropped 2 bases and J dropped 2; count of bases not matched to a gene: 2. CDR3 in amino acids: CASSYGQGGQETQYF. The CDR3 DNA sequence: TGTGCCAGCAGTTACGGACAGGGGGGGCAAGAGACCCAGTACTTC.

This chain connects TRBV11-3 to TRBJ1-1; tentative D call: TRBD1 (5 bases). The CDR3 spans 13 residues. The V end lost 5 bases, the J end lost 4 bases, and 11 bases lay between the germline ends. Germline V gene lookup returns CDR1 SGHNT and CDR2 YENEEA. The CDR3, as DNA: TGTGCCAGCAGCCAACAGGCTCGCACTGAAGCTTTCTTT. The encoded protein is CASSQQARTEAFF.

This chain joins TRBV9 and TRBJ1-3; TRBD1 agrees at 7 bases. CDR3 length equals 16 residues. Germline V gene sequence: CDR1 SGDLS, CDR2 YYNGEE. After removal of 4 bases from V and 0 bases from J, the junction contained 7 bases not matched to a gene. The CDR3 coding sequence is TGTGCCAGCAGCACGAGACAGGGAAGCTCTGGAAACACCATATATTTT. The encoded protein is CASSTRQGSSGNTIYF.

The chain joins TRBV10-1 to TRBJ2-2, with TRBD2 matching over 7 bases. From germline, CDR1 is WNHNN and CDR2 SYGVQD (reference sequence). The CDR3 loop spans 18 amino acids. V lost 1 base and J lost 0; bases outside the gene matches: 8. CDR3 nucleotide sequence: TGCGCCAGCAGTGAGTTTTCGCAGCGGGGCGCGAACACCGGGGAGCTGTTTTTT. Amino acids: CASSEFSQRGANTGELFF.

The V and J genes are TRBV2 and TRBJ1-3, with 9 bases lining up with TRBD1. CDR3 size: 15 residues. CDR1 is SNHLY, CDR2 FYNNEI, per germline. The V segment lost 4 bases and the J segment 2 bases; nucleotides outside the gene matches: 3. CDR3 bases: TGTGCCAGCAGTGGTTGGACAGGGGCTGGAAACACCATATATTTT. Translation: CASSGWTGAGNTIYF.

The DNA for the CDR3 is TGTGCCAGTAGTCTTTCAGATGAATATGAGCAGTTCTTC. This encodes CASSLSDEYEQFF. The chain is built from TRBV19 and TRBJ2-1; no firm D call. The CDR3 sequence is 13 residues long. Germline V gene lookup returns CDR1 LNHDA and CDR2 SQIVND (reference sequence). Between the trimmed V and J ends, which lost 5 bases and 8 bases, there was a span of 13 bases.

The chain recombines TRBV7-9 with TRBJ2-2; 7 nucleotides line up with TRBD1. Germline loops: CDR1 SEHNR, CDR2 FQNEAQ (reference sequence). The CDR3 has 18 residues. The trim removed 6 bases at V and 0 bases at J, leaving 13 bases unmatched. The CDR3 protein is CASRLIRDSHTNTGELFF. The CDR3 DNA reads as TGTGCCAGCAGATTGATCCGGGACAGTCATACGAACACCGGGGAGCTGTTTTTT.

The count of this clone is one. This chain connects TRBV5-1 to TRBJ1-6; 8 bases align to TRBD1. CDR3 length equals 12 residues. V shed 4 bases and J 14 bases; nucleotides not matched to a gene: 5. Per germline, CDR1 SGHRS and CDR2 YFSETQ. CDR3 bases: TGCGCCAGCAGCGCGGACAGGGTGTCCCTCCACTTT. Residues: CASSADRVSLHF.

The genes are TRBV6-5 and TRBJ2-1, with TRBD2 matching over 8 bases. The germline CDR1 and CDR2 sequences are MNHEY and SVGAGI. After removal of 0 bases from V and 7 bases from J, the junction contained 5 bases not matched to a gene. The CDR3 totals 15 residues. CDR3 bases: TGTGCCAGCAGTTACTCGACTAGCGCCGGGAATGAGCAGTTCTTC. Its translation: CASSYSTSAGNEQFF.

The J gene is TRBJ2-5, the V gene TRBV29-1; TRBD1 matches at 10 bases. Germline CDR1 is SQVTM and CDR2 is ANQGSEA. CDR3 length: 17 amino acids. V lost 6 bases and J lost 3; bases outside the gene matches: 16. The CDR3, as DNA: TGCAGCGTCCCAAAGGGGGGCCTGGGACAGGGGAAAGAGACCCAGTACTTC. Residues: CSVPKGGLGQGKETQYF.

The chain couples TRBV5-6 to TRBJ2-7; 9 nucleotides line up with TRBD2. The J segment lost 7 bases and the V segment lost 1 base, leaving 6 bases of the junction unmatched. The CDR3 runs to 14 residues. Germline loops: CDR1 SGHDT, CDR2 YYEEEE. This CDR3 is CASSLIAGVGEQYF. In nucleotides, the CDR3 is TGTGCCAGCAGCTTGATAGCGGGAGTGGGTGAGCAGTACTTC.

The chain uses TRBV2 and TRBJ1-2, with D tentatively TRBD1 (6 bases). The germline CDR1 and CDR2 sequences are SNHLY and FYNNEI. Trimming took off 2 bases at V and 8 bases at J, with 12 bases between the two ends. CDR3 size: 13 residues. CDR3: CASSEWGGGGYTF. For the CDR3, the DNA is TGTGCCAGCAGTGAATGGGGGGGCGGAGGCTACACCTTC. The full variable domain, with the rest looked up from reference TRBV2 and TRBJ1-2, is EPEVTQTPSHQVTQMGQEVILRCVPISNHLYFYWYRQILGQKVEFLVSFYNNEISEKSEIFDDQFSVERPDGSNFTLKIRSTKLEDSAMYFCASSEWGGGGYTFGSGTRLTVV.

The chain couples TRBV5-1 to TRBJ2-2; unclear D gene. From germline, CDR1 is SGHRS and CDR2 YFSETQ. The CDR3 runs to 14 residues. V lost 1 base and J lost 8, with 12 bases in between. The DNA of the CDR3 is TGCGCCAGCAGCTTGACGCCGGAGTGGGGGGAGCTGTTTTTT. Translated, it gives CASSLTPEWGELFF.

The sample holds a few counts of this clone. The chain employs TRBV27 and TRBJ2-1, with a tentative D call TRBD1 (6 bases). The germline V gene encodes CDR1 MNHEY and CDR2 SMNVEV (reference sequence). Trimming left V 6 bases short and J 8 bases short, with 14 bases between. This CDR3 has 13 amino acids. CDR3 sequence reads: CASRQGLLDEQFF. The CDR3 DNA reads TGTGCCAGCAGACAGGGTCTTTTAGATGAGCAGTTCTTC.

The chain couples TRBV30 to TRBJ2-5, with a possible D match to TRBD1 (6 bases). The germline gives CDR1 GTSNPN, CDR2 SVGIG (reference sequence). This CDR3 has 14 amino acids. V gave up 3 bases and J gave up 0 bases, with 11 bases separating them. The CDR3 loop is CAWRKTGYQETQYF. In DNA, the CDR3 is TGTGCCTGGAGGAAAACAGGGTACCAAGAGACCCAGTACTTC.

The chain couples TRBV10-3 to TRBJ1-5; D may be TRBD1 (6 bases). The CDR3 consists of 13 residues. CDR1 ENHRY and CDR2 SYGVKD come from the germline V gene. Trimming shortened V by 7 bases and J by 0 bases, and 7 bases separated the two germline ends. The CDR3 reads CAINRDSNQPQHF. The CDR3 nucleotides are TGTGCCATCAACAGGGATAGCAATCAGCCCCAGCATTTT.

This rearrangement joins TRBV4-1 to TRBJ2-7; tentative D call: TRBD2 (6 bases). The CDR3 consists of 15 residues. With 2 bases removed from V and 3 bases from J, the gap between germline ends came to 14 bases. Per germline, CDR1 MGHRA and CDR2 YSYEKL. CDR3 residues: CASSQSTPGDYEQYF. The CDR3 DNA follows: TGCGCCAGCAGCCAATCGACCCCGGGGGACTACGAGCAGTACTTC.